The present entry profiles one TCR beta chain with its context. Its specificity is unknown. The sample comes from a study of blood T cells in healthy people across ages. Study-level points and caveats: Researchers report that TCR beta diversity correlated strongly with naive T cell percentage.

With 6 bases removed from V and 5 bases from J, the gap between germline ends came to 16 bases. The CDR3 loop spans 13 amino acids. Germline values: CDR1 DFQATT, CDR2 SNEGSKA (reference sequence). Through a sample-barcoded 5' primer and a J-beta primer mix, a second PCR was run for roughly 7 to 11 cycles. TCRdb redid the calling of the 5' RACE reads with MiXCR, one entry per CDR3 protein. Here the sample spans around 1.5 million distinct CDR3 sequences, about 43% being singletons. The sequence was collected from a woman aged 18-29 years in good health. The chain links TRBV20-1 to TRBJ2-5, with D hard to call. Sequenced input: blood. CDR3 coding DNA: TGCAGTGCCTATTCTAGTTTCGACGAGACCCAGTACTTC. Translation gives CSAYSSFDETQYF.